This T cell receptor (beta chain) was recorded in a study of T cells in women clearing cervical HPV infection. The CDR3 length is 15 residues. Trimming took 4 bases from V and 3 from J; bases not matched to a gene: 3. Per germline, CDR1 MNHNS and CDR2 SASEGT. On this clone itself: Coverage ceases 3 residues before the CDR3 finishes, and the germline J gene fills in the end.

The protocol was immunoSEQ multiplex PCR, while the TCRdb copy is restricted to in-frame clones and leaves out a portion. This repertoire includes approximately 39,000 clones. Each participant carried one incident cervical HPV16 infection only. The clonotype comes from a woman aged 18 to 69 with a cervical HPV16 infection that either progressed to CIN3+ or cleared (not recorded which). Sequenced sample: blood buffy coat. The chain uses TRBV6-1 and TRBJ1-3; 10 bases agree with TRBD1. The DNA read from the CDR3 is TGTGCCAGCAGTGCCGGGACAGGGGTTGGAAACACC. It is translated as CASSAGTGVGNT. The whole CDR3 is CASSAGTGVGNTIYF.